Listed below are T cell receptor beta chains from one sample, sequenced in a study of human T cells and chemical hapten exposure. TCRdb processed the RACE reads anew with MiXCR; each CDR3 protein has one entry. The table includes approximately 41,000 distinct CDR3 sequences, 6% to 9.5% detected once. The sample consisted of whole blood, taken in connection with sensitization to the hapten diphenylcyclopropenone (DPC). These receptors all stem from a woman aged 45-65 years with alopecia areata. Some clones in this sample may be carry-over from other donors' samples. Both conserved end residues are part of each CDR3. The order of the fields is clone size, D gene, J gene, V gene, CDR3 protein, CDR3 DNA. D genes are given only for firm matches. The size of a clone is reported for some rows only, either as once, few or many, or as a class for expanded clones.

clone size: .
D gene: .
J gene: TRBJ1-1
V gene: TRBV7-2
CDR3 protein: CASSATRGRAFF
CDR3 DNA: TGTGCCAGCAGCGCAACCAGGGGTCGAGCTTTCTTT

clone size: .
D gene: .
J gene: TRBJ2-6
V gene: TRBV2
CDR3 protein: CASSDREPSGANVLTF
CDR3 DNA: TGTGCCAGCAGTGACAGGGAGCCCTCTGGGGCCAACGTCCTGACTTTC

clone size: many
D gene: .
J gene: TRBJ2-1
V gene: TRBV18
CDR3 protein: CASSVLGSGSRDEQFF
CDR3 DNA: TGTGCCAGCTCAGTCTTAGGTTCAGGTTCCAGGGATGAGCAGTTCTTC

clone size: few
D gene: .
J gene: TRBJ1-1
V gene: TRBV5-6
CDR3 protein: CASSSRRLMNTEAFF
CDR3 DNA: TGTGCCAGCAGCAGCAGGAGGCTGATGAACACTGAAGCTTTCTTT

clone size: many
D gene: .
J gene: TRBJ2-5
V gene: TRBV29-1
CDR3 protein: CSVGGYRETQYF
CDR3 DNA: TGCAGCGTCGGGGGCTATCGGGAGACCCAGTACTTC

clone size: many
D gene: TRBD2
J gene: TRBJ2-1
V gene: TRBV11-2
CDR3 protein: CASSLELAGDNEQFF
CDR3 DNA: TGTGCCAGCAGCTTAGAGCTAGCGGGAGATAATGAGCAGTTCTTC

clone size: .
D gene: .
J gene: TRBJ2-5
V gene: TRBV12-3/TRBV12-4
CDR3 protein: CASRSAAAGPQYF
CDR3 DNA: TGTGCCAGCCGCTCTGCGGCCGCGGGGCCCCAGTACTTC

clone size: .
D gene: TRBD1
J gene: TRBJ1-1
V gene: TRBV19
CDR3 protein: CASSRRGRDTEAFF
CDR3 DNA: TGTGCCAGTAGCCGCAGGGGGCGGGACACTGAAGCTTTCTTT

clone size: many
D gene: TRBD2
J gene: TRBJ2-3
V gene: TRBV12-3/TRBV12-4
CDR3 protein: CASSPGTSGGTQYF
CDR3 DNA: TGTGCCAGCAGTCCCGGGACTAGCGGAGGCACGCAGTATTTT

clone size: few
D gene: .
J gene: TRBJ2-7
V gene: TRBV29-1
CDR3 protein: CSVEAAGSYEQYF
CDR3 DNA: TGCAGCGTTGAAGCCGCAGGATCCTACGAGCAGTACTTC

clone size: few
D gene: .
J gene: TRBJ2-1
V gene: TRBV18
CDR3 protein: CASSPEVLGQFF
CDR3 DNA: TGTGCCAGCTCACCAGAGGTCCTGGGGCAGTTCTTC

clone size: many
D gene: .
J gene: TRBJ2-2
V gene: TRBV2
CDR3 protein: CASTLLEVSTGELFF
CDR3 DNA: TGTGCCAGCACTCTACTAGAGGTGTCCACCGGGGAGCTGTTTTTT

clone size: many
D gene: .
J gene: TRBJ1-6
V gene: TRBV6-2/TRBV6-3
CDR3 protein: CASRTASRGSYNSPLHF
CDR3 DNA: TGTGCCAGCAGAACCGCATCGAGGGGCTCCTATAATTCACCCCTCCACTTT

clone size: few
D gene: TRBD1
J gene: TRBJ2-2
V gene: TRBV7-3
CDR3 protein: CASSLAGTGQAGELFF
CDR3 DNA: TGTGCCAGCAGCTTAGCGGGGACAGGGCAGGCCGGGGAGCTGTTTTTT

clone size: .
D gene: .
J gene: TRBJ2-2
V gene: TRBV6-1
CDR3 protein: CASSERHDTGELFF
CDR3 DNA: TGTGCCAGCAGTGAACGACATGACACCGGGGAGCTGTTTTTT